One and the same sample provided the 17 T cell receptor beta chains below, sequenced in a study of Ad26.COV2.S vaccination and SARS-CoV-2 variants. Using immunoSEQ multiplex PCR, the repertoire was profiled, and TCRdb retains in-frame clones only, with some absent. The profile shows a few hundred thousand clones, 83% of them singletons. The treatment: over 15 received Ad26.COV2.S at low or high dose, single or two shots; about 5 received placebo; per-sample allocation not given. The study sampled participants on day 63 after the first vaccine or placebo injection. Sequences were derived from peripheral blood, sampled in a trial of Ad26.COV2.S vaccine versus placebo. Receptor source: a person aged 18-65 years who received the Ad26.COV2.S COVID-19 vaccine or a placebo.

This sequence joins TRBV5-4 and TRBJ1-2; no reliable D call. The ends were cut back, 3 bases at V and 5 bases at J, with 20 bases in the middle. The CDR3 extends over 16 amino acids. Germline-derived CDR1 and CDR2 are SGHNT and YYREEE (reference sequence). The CDR3: CASSSPSLGPQYGYTF. CDR3 nucleotides: TGTGCCAGCAGCTCCCCCTCTCTCGGACCCCAGTATGGCTACACCTTC.

The V gene is TRBV10-3, the J gene TRBJ2-5; 14 bases are shared with TRBD2. Germline CDR1 reads ENHRY; CDR2 reads SYGVKD. V was clipped by 9 bases and J by 3 bases; unmatched bases: 3. This CDR3 has 14 residues. The CDR3 protein is CAIRLAGGEETQYF. In nucleotides, the CDR3 is TGTGCCATTCGACTAGCGGGAGGGGAAGAGACCCAGTACTTC.

Concerning this clone itself: Other DNA sequences from this sample encode an identical CDR3 as well. The rearrangement links TRBV29-1 to TRBJ1-1, with unresolved D. This CDR3 comprises 11 residues. The ends were cut back, 4 bases at V and 4 bases at J, with 7 bases in the middle. Germline CDR1 SQVTM, CDR2 ANQGSEA. The CDR3 spells CSVVGGTEAFF. CDR3 nucleotides: TGCAGCGTTGTCGGAGGCACTGAAGCTTTCTTT. The whole variable domain, remainder taken from reference TRBV29-1 and TRBJ1-1, is SAVISQKPSRDICQRGTSLTIQCQVDSQVTMMFWYRQQPGQSLTLIATANQGSEATYESGFVIDKFPISRPNLTFSTLTVSNMSPEDSSIYLCSVVGGTEAFFGQGTRLTVV.

The chain couples TRBV9 to TRBJ1-6; D not certain. Trimming removed 0 bases at V and 0 bases at J, with 7 bases between. This CDR3 is built from 16 residues. Germline values: CDR1 SGDLS, CDR2 YYNGEE. In nucleotides, the CDR3 is TGTGCCAGCAGCGTAGACCAGCCCTCCTATAATTCACCCCTCCACTTT. Translated, it gives CASSVDQPSYNSPLHF.

The chain uses TRBV30 and TRBJ1-1; no clear D gene. Per germline, CDR1 GTSNPN and CDR2 SVGIG (reference sequence). Trimming shortened V by 2 bases and J by 4 bases, and 11 bases separated the two germline ends. The CDR3 runs 13 residues. This CDR3 is CAWSSGLGTEAFF. The CDR3 region has the DNA TGTGCCTGGAGTTCGGGGTTGGGCACTGAAGCTTTCTTT.

The V and J genes are TRBV27 and TRBJ1-1; no clear D gene. V was clipped by 3 bases and J by 8 bases, with 7 bases between them. The CDR3 length is 11 residues. Germline CDR1 and CDR2: MNHEY and SMNVEV (reference sequence). The CDR3 spells CASSFWQEAFF. The DNA for the CDR3 is TGTGCCAGCAGTTTTTGGCAAGAAGCTTTCTTT.

This clone has just one count. V is TRBV7-9 and J is TRBJ1-1; a weak D match, TRBD1 (5 bases). Germline assignment: CDR1 SEHNR and CDR2 FQNEAQ (reference sequence). The CDR3 is 12 amino acids. V shed 5 bases and J shed 5 bases, with 9 bases lying between them. This chain's CDR3 is CASSPGGTEAFF. CDR3 sequence (DNA): TGTGCCAGCAGCCCGGGGGGAACTGAAGCTTTCTTT.

The chain has TRBV4-1 and TRBJ2-3; TRBD1 matches 7 bases. Losses at the gene ends were 0 bases for V and 1 base for J; bases not matched to a gene: 4. The germline V gene encodes CDR1 MGHRA and CDR2 YSYEKL. This CDR3 is 16 amino acids long. CDR3 coding DNA: TGCGCCAGCAGCCAAGATCCCGGACAGGGCACAGATACGCAGTATTTT. Translated: CASSQDPGQGTDTQYF.

CDR3 loop: CASSRDSLRRGETQYF. As DNA, the CDR3 is TGTGCCAGCAGCCGGGACAGCCTAAGAAGGGGAGAGACCCAGTACTTC. The chain combines TRBV11-3 with TRBJ2-5, with 7 bases fitting TRBD1. Germline CDR1 is SGHNT and CDR2 is YENEEA. This CDR3 is 16 amino acids long. J gave up 4 bases and V 5 bases, and 13 bases lay outside the gene matches.

The chain joins TRBV28 to TRBJ1-1; TRBD1 matches 10 bases. CDR1 is MDHEN and CDR2 is SYDVKM in the germline V gene. Germline trimming cut 6 bases from V and 1 base from J; bases unmatched to any gene: 5. CDR3 length: 15 residues. This CDR3 is CASRGDRGKNTEAFF. The DNA for the CDR3 is TGTGCCAGCAGAGGGGACAGGGGCAAGAACACTGAAGCTTTCTTT.

The V and J genes are TRBV11-3 and TRBJ1-3; D is undetermined. The V end lost 4 bases, the J end lost 2 bases, and 12 bases lay between the germline ends. The CDR3 spans 15 residues. CDR1 is SGHNT, CDR2 YENEEA, per germline. Here the CDR3 DNA reads TGTGCCAGCAGCTGGACTACAAGTCCTGGAAACACCATATATTTT. This translates into CASSWTTSPGNTIYF.

The chain carries TRBV11-2 and TRBJ2-4; D is perhaps TRBD1 or TRBD2 (6 bases each). Trimming left V 0 bases short and J 5 bases short, with 17 bases between. Germline values: CDR1 SGHAT, CDR2 FQNNGV. The CDR3 contains 17 residues. The CDR3 loop reads CASSLDHRGEWQNIQYF. In DNA form, the CDR3 reads TGTGCCAGCAGCTTAGATCATAGGGGGGAGTGGCAAAACATTCAGTACTTC.

This clone was detected only once. V usage is TRBV7-3 and J usage is TRBJ2-2; weak D call: TRBD2 (5 bases). Germline-derived CDR1 and CDR2 are SGHTA and FQGTGA. Trimming stripped 4 bases from V and 1 base from J, with 22 bases between. The CDR3 runs to 19 residues. CDR3 bases: TGTGCCAGCAGCTCTTACTCCGGACCGGGAAGGAGGAACACCGGGGAGCTGTTTTTT. Its protein product is CASSSYSGPGRRNTGELFF.

Here the CDR3 DNA reads TGTGCCAGCAGCCTTGACAGGGGTGGCGAGCAGTACTTC. Translation: CASSLDRGGEQYF. The rearrangement joins TRBV5-4 to TRBJ2-7; the match to TRBD1 covers 8 bases. CDR1 SGHNT and CDR2 YYREEE come from the germline V gene (reference sequence). The CDR3 is 13 residues long. V was clipped by 4 bases and J by 6 bases; unmatched bases: 6.

J is TRBJ2-3 and V is TRBV5-6; the D is unclear. The V and J ends lost 4 bases and 6 bases respectively, with 21 bases between them. Germline CDR1 reads SGHDT; CDR2 reads YYEEEE. CDR3 length: 16 residues. This chain's CDR3 is CASSTSGGLSIDTQYF. The CDR3 coding sequence is TGTGCCAGCAGCACCTCCGGCGGTTTATCAATCGATACGCAGTATTTT.

The chain recombines TRBV6-1 with TRBJ1-5; no reliable D call. The CDR3 totals 14 residues. From germline, CDR1 is MNHNS and CDR2 SASEGT. V lost 2 bases and J lost 3, with 8 bases in between. The CDR3 DNA reads TGTGCCAGCAGTGAAATCCGGATCAATCAGCCCCAGCATTTT. Its protein is CASSEIRINQPQHF.

The chain links TRBV7-2 to TRBJ2-2, with D perhaps being TRBD1 or TRBD2 (6 bases each). V gave up 3 bases and J gave up 6 bases, with 14 bases separating them. The CDR3 has 15 amino acids. Germline assignment: CDR1 SGHTA and CDR2 FQGNSA. The CDR3 here is CASSLGGSGPGELFF. DNA of the CDR3: TGTGCCAGCAGCTTGGGGGGCTCTGGGCCCGGGGAGCTGTTTTTT.